This record looks at one T cell receptor beta chain sequence and its context. This CDR3 contains 16 residues. CDR1 is MNHNS, CDR2 SASEGT, per germline. The V and J ends lost 2 bases and 0 bases respectively, with 10 bases between them. These data come from a study of T cells in Graves' hyperthyroidism and ophthalmopathy. Researchers amplified the TCR beta CDR3 regions from RNA transcripts. The HTBI set primed first-round TCR CDR3 RT-PCR. MiXCR was run by TCRdb on the multiplex PCR reads, yielding one entry per CDR3 protein. Of around 100,000 distinct CDR3 sequences listed, 47% are singletons. V and J are TRBV6-1 and TRBJ1-4; D possibly corresponds to TRBD1 (5 bases). Sequenced: blood. This receptor was obtained from a man aged 35-49 years with Graves' hyperthyroidism. The CDR3 DNA follows: TGTGCCAGCAGTGAAATCCAGGGCGCAACTAATGAAAAACTGTTTTTT. Its protein product is CASSEIQGATNEKLFF.